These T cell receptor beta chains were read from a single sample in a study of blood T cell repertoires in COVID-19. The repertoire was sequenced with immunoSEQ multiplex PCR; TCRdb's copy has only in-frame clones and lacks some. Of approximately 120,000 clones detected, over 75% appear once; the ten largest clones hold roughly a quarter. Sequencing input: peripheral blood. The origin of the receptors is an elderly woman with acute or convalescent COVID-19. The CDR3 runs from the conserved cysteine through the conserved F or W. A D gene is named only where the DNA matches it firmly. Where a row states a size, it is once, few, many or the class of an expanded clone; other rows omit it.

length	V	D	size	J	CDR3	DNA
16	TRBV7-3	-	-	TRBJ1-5	CASSLGGRGSGQPQHF	TGTGCCAGCAGCTTAGGGGGCAGGGGTTCAGGGCAGCCCCAGCATTTT
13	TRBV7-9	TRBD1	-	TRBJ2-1	CASSLGTGFFEFF	TGTGCCAGCAGCTTAGGGACAGGGTTTTTCGAGTTCTTC
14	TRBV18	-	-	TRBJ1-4	CASSTAGKDEKLFF	TGTGCCAGCTCGACGGCGGGAAAGGATGAAAAACTGTTTTTT
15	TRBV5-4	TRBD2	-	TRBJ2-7	CASSATSGLVYEQYF	TGTGCCAGCAGCGCTACTAGCGGACTAGTCTACGAGCAGTACTTC
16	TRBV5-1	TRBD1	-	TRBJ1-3	CASSLEGTGFSNTIYF	TGCGCCAGCAGCTTGGAAGGGACAGGGTTTTCGAACACCATATATTTT
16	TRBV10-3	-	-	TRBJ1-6	CAISKQARVDNSPLHF	TGTGCCATCAGTAAACAGGCCCGGGTGGATAATTCACCCCTCCACTTT
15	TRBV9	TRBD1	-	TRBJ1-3	CASSPGQRTENTIYF	TGTGCCAGCAGCCCGGGACAGCGGACGGAGAACACCATATATTTT
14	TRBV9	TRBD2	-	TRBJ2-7	CASSPRLASYEQYF	TGTGCCAGCAGCCCCAGACTAGCCTCCTACGAGCAGTACTTC
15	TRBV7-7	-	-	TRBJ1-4	CASSLGGSTNEKLFF	TGTGCCAGCAGCTTAGGCGGATCAACTAATGAAAAACTGTTTTTT
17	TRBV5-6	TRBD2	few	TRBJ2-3	CASSGWASGESTDTQYF	TGTGCCAGCAGCGGCTGGGCTAGCGGGGAATCCACAGATACGCAGTATTTT